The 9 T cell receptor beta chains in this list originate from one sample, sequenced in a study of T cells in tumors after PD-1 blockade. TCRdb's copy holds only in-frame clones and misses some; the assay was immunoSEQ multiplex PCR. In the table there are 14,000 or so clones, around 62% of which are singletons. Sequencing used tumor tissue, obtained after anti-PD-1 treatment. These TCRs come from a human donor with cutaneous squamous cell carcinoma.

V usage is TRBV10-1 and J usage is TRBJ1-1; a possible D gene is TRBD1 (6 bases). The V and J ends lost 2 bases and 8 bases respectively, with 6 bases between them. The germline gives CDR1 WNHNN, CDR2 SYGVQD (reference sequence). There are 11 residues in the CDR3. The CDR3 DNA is TGCGCCAGCAGTGAGGACAGGGAAGCTTTCTTT. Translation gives CASSEDREAFF.

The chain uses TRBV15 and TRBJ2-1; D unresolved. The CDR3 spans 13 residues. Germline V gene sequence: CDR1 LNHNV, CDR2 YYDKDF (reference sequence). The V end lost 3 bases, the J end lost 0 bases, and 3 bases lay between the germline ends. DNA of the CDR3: TGTGCCACCAGCAGGGACTCCTACAATGAGCAGTTCTTC. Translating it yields CATSRDSYNEQFF.

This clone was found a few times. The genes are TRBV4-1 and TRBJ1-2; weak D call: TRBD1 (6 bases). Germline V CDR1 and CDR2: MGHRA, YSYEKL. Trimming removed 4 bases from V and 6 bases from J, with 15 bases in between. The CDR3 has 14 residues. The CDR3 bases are TGCGCCAGCAGCCGGGGGCTTCTAGGGAATGGCTACACCTTC. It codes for CASSRGLLGNGYTF.

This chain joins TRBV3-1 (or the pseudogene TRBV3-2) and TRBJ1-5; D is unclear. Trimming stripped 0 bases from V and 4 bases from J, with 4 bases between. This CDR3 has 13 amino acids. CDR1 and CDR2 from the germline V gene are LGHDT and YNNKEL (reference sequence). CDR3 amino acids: CASSQDMNQPQHF. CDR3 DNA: TGTGCCAGCAGCCAAGATATGAATCAGCCCCAGCATTTT.

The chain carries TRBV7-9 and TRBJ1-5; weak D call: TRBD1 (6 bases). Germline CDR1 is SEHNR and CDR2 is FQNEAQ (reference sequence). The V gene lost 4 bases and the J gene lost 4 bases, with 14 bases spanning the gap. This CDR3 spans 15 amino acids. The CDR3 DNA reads TGTGCCAGCAGCTCATCCACAGGGATTAATCAGCCCCAGCATTTT. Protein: CASSSSTGINQPQHF.

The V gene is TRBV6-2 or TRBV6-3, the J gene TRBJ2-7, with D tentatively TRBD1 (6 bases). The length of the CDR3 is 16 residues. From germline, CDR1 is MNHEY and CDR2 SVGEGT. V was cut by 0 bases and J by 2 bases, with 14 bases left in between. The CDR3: CASSYSTDRLTYEQYF. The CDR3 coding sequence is TGTGCCAGCAGTTACTCGACCGACAGGCTAACCTACGAGCAGTACTTC.

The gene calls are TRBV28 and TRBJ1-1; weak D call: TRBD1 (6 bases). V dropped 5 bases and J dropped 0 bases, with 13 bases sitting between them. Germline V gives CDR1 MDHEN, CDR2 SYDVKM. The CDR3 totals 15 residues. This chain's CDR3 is CASSRMGHLNTEAFF. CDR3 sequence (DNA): TGTGCCAGCAGTCGGATGGGACATTTGAACACTGAAGCTTTCTTT. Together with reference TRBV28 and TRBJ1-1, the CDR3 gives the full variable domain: DVKVTQSSRYLVKRTGEKVFLECVQDMDHENMFWYRQDPGLGLRLIYFSYDVKMKEKGDIPEGYSVSREKKERFSLILESASTNQTSMYLCASSRMGHLNTEAFFGQGTRLTVV.

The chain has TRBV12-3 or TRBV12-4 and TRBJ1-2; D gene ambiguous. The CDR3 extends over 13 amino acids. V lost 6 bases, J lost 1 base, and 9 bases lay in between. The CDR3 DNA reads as TGTGCCAGCAGCTCCAGTGTTAACTATGGCTACACCTTC. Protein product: CASSSSVNYGYTF.

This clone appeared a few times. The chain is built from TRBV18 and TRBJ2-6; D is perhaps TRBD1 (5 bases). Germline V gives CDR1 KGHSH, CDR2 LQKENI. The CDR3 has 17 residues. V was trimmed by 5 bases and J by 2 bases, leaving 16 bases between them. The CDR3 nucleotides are TGTGCCAGCTCATCCAGTCCTCTGGGGCCTGGGGCCAACGTCCTGACTTTC. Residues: CASSSSPLGPGANVLTF. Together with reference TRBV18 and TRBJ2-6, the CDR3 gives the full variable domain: NAGVMQNPRHLVRRRGQEARLRCSPMKGHSHVYWYRQLPEEGLKFMVYLQKENIIDESGMPKERFSAEFPKEGPSILRIQQVVRGDSAAYFCASSSSPLGPGANVLTFGAGSRLTVL.